This record concerns one T cell receptor beta chain sequence. RNA transcripts were the template for amplifying TCR beta CDR3 regions. The HTBI primer set drove a first-round RT-PCR of the TCR CDR3. TCRdb analysed the multiplex PCR reads with MiXCR anew, one entry per CDR3 protein. The data show almost 250,000 distinct CDR3 sequences, about 25% seen once. With 5 bases clipped from V and 2 bases from J, the junction kept 13 bases outside the gene matches. CDR3 length equals 19 residues. Germline V gene sequence: CDR1 MDHEN, CDR2 SYDVKM. This specimen comes from a study of T cells in Graves' hyperthyroidism and ophthalmopathy.

The sequencing sample was made of blood. This clonotype was obtained from a woman between 35 and 50 years old with Graves' ophthalmopathy. The chain couples TRBV28 to TRBJ1-6, with TRBD1 matching 9 bases. The CDR3 sequence: CASSAPPGTGSTYNSPLHF. The CDR3 nucleotides read TGTGCCAGCAGTGCCCCGCCTGGGACAGGGAGCACCTATAATTCACCCCTCCACTTT.